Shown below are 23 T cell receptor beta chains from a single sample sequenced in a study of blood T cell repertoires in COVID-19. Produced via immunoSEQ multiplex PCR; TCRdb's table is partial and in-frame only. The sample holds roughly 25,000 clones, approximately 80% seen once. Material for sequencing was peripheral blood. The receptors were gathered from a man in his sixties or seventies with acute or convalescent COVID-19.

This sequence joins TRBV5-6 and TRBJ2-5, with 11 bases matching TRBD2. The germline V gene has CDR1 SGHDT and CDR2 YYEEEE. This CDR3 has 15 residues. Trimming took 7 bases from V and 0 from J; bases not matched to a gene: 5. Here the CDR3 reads CASGSSGGNQETQYF. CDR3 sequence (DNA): TGTGCCAGCGGGTCTAGCGGGGGGAACCAAGAGACCCAGTACTTC.

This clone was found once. CDR3 in DNA: TGTGCCAGCAGCCGACCGACAGGTCAGATCTATGGCTACACCTTC. Its translation: CASSRPTGQIYGYTF. This sequence joins TRBV7-9 and TRBJ1-2; D might be TRBD1 (6 bases). V lost 5 bases and J lost 4, with 17 bases in between. Germline V gene sequence: CDR1 SEHNR, CDR2 FQNEAQ (reference sequence). The CDR3 contains 15 residues.

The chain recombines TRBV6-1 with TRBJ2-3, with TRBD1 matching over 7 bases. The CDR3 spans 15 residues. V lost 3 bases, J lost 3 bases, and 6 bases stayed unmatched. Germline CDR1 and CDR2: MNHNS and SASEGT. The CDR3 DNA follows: TGTGCCAGCAGTGAGAGGGGGCGCGTTACAGATACGCAGTATTTT. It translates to CASSERGRVTDTQYF.

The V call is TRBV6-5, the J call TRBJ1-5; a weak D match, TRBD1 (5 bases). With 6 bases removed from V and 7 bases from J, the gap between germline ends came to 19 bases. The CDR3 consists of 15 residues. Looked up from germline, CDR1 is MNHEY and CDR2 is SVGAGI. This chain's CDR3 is CASRAQTSGRQPQHF. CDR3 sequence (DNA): TGTGCCAGCAGGGCCCAGACTTCAGGGAGGCAGCCCCAGCATTTT.

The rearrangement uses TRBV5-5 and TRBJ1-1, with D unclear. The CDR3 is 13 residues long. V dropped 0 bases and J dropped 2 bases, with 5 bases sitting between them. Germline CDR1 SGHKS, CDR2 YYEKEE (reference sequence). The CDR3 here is CASSLGANTEAFF. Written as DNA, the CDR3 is TGTGCCAGCAGCTTGGGGGCAAACACTGAAGCTTTCTTT.

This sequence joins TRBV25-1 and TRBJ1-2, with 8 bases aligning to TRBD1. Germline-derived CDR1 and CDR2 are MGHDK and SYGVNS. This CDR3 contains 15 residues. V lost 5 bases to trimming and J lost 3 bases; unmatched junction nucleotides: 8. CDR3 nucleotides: TGTGCCAGCAGTCACCCCGGGACAGGAGACTATGGCTACACCTTC. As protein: CASSHPGTGDYGYTF.

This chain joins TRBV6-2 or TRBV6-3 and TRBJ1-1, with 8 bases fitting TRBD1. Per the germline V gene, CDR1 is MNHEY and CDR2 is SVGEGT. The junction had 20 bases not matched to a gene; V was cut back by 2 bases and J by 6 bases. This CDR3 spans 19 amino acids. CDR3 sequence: CASSYGRSLQGARRPEAFF. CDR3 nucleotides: TGTGCCAGCAGTTACGGAAGAAGTCTGCAGGGGGCGAGGAGGCCTGAAGCTTTCTTT.

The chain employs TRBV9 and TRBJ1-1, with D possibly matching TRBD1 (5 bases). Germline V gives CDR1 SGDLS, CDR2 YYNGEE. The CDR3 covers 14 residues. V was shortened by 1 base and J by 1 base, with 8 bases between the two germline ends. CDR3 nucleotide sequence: TGTGCCAGCAGCGTACAGGGCGGGAACACTGAAGCTTTCTTT. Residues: CASSVQGGNTEAFF.

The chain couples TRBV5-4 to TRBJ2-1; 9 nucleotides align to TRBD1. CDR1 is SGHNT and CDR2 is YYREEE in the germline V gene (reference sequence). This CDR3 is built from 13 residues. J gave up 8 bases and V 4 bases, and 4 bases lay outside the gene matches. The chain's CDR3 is CASSRRTGDEQFF. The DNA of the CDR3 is TGTGCCAGCAGCAGAAGGACAGGGGATGAGCAGTTCTTC.

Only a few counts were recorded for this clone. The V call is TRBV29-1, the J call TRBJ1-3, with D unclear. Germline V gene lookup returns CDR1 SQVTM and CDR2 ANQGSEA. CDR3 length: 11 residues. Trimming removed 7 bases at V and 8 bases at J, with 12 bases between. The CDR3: CSAGWQDTIYF. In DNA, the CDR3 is TGCAGCGCGGGATGGCAGGACACCATATATTTT. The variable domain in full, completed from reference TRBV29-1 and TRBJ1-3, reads SAVISQKPSRDICQRGTSLTIQCQVDSQVTMMFWYRQQPGQSLTLIATANQGSEATYESGFVIDKFPISRPNLTFSTLTVSNMSPEDSSIYLCSAGWQDTIYFGEGSWLTVV.

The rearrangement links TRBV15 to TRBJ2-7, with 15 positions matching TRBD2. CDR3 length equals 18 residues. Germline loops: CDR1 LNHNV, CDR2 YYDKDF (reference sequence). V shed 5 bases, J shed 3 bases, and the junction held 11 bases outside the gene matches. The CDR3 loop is CATSGGTSGGPDGYEQYF. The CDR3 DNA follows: TGTGCCACCAGCGGCGGGACTAGCGGGGGGCCGGATGGCTACGAGCAGTACTTC.

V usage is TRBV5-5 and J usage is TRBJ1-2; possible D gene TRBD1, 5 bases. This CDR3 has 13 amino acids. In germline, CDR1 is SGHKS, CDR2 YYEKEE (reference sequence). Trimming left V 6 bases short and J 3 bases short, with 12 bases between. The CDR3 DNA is TGTGCCAGCACCATACAGGATCACTATGGCTACACCTTC. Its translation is CASTIQDHYGYTF. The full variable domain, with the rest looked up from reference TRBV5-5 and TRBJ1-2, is DAGVTQSPTHLIKTRGQQVTLRCSPISGHKSVSWYQQVLGQGPQFIFQYYEKEERGRGNFPDRFSARQFPNYSSELNVNALLLGDSALYLCASTIQDHYGYTFGSGTRLTVV.

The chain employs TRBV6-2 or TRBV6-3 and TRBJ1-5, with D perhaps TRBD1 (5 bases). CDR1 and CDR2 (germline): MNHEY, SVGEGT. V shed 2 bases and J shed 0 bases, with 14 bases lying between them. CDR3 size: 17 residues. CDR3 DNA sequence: TGTGCCAGCAGTTACATACAGGCGGCGTATAGCAATCAGCCCCAGCATTTT. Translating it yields CASSYIQAAYSNQPQHF.

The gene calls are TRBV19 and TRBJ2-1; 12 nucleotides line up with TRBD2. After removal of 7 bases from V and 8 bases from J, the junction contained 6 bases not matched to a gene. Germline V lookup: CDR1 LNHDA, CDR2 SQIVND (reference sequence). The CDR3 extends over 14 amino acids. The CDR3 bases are TGTGCCAGTACCCTAGCGGGAGGGATGGATGAGCAGTTCTTC. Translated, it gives CASTLAGGMDEQFF. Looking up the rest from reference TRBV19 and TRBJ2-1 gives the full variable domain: DGGITQSPKYLFRKEGQNVTLSCEQNLNHDAMYWYRQDPGQGLRLIYYSQIVNDFQKGDIAEGYSVSREKKESFPLTVTSAQKNPTAFYLCASTLAGGMDEQFFGPGTRLTVL.

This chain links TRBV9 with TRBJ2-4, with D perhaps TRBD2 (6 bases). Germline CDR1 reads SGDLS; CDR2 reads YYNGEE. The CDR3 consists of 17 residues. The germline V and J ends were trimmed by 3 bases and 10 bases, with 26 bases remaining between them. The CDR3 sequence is CASSEGPETVIGGIQYF. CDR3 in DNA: TGTGCCAGCAGCGAAGGCCCCGAGACAGTTATCGGAGGGATTCAGTACTTC.

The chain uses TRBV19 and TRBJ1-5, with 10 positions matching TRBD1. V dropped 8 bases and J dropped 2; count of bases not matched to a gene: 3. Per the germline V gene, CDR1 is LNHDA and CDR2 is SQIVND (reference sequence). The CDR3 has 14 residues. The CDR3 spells CASAGTGGNQPQHF. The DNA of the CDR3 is TGTGCCAGTGCCGGGACAGGGGGCAATCAGCCCCAGCATTTT. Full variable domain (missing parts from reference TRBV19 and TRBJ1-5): DGGITQSPKYLFRKEGQNVTLSCEQNLNHDAMYWYRQDPGQGLRLIYYSQIVNDFQKGDIAEGYSVSREKKESFPLTVTSAQKNPTAFYLCASAGTGGNQPQHFGDGTRLSIL.

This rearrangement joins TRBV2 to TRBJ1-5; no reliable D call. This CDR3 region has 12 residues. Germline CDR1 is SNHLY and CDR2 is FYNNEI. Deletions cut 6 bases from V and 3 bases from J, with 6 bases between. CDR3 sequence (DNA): TGTGCCAGCAGCTTATCCAATCAGCCCCAGCATTTT. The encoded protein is CASSLSNQPQHF.

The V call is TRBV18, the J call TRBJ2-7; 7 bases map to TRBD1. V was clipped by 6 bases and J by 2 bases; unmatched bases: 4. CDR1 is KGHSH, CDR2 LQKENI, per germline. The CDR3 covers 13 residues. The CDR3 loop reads CASSRQGAYEQYF. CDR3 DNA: TGTGCCAGCTCCCGACAGGGCGCCTACGAGCAGTACTTC.

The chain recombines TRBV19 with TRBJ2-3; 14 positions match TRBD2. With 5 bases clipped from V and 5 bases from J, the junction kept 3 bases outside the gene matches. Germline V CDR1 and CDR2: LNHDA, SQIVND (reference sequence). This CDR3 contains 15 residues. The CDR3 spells CASSVGLAGGDTQYF. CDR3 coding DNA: TGTGCCAGTAGTGTCGGACTAGCGGGGGGAGATACGCAGTATTTT.

CDR3 amino acids: CASSEASDRGGETEAFF. The CDR3 coding sequence is TGTGCCAGCAGTGAAGCTTCGGACAGGGGAGGTGAAACTGAAGCTTTCTTT. This rearrangement joins TRBV2 to TRBJ1-1; 9 bases are shared with TRBD1. Germline CDR1 SNHLY, CDR2 FYNNEI. Germline trimming cut 0 bases from V and 5 bases from J; bases unmatched to any gene: 10. The CDR3 extends over 17 amino acids. The variable domain in full, completed from reference TRBV2 and TRBJ1-1, reads EPEVTQTPSHQVTQMGQEVILRCVPISNHLYFYWYRQILGQKVEFLVSFYNNEISEKSEIFDDQFSVERPDGSNFTLKIRSTKLEDSAMYFCASSEASDRGGETEAFFGQGTRLTVV.

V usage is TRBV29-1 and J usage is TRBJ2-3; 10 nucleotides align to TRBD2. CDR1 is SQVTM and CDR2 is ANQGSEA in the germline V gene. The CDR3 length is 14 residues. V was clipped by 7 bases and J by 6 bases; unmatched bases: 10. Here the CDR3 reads CSAMKTSGSDTQYF. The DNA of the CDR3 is TGCAGCGCTATGAAGACTAGCGGGTCGGATACGCAGTATTTT.

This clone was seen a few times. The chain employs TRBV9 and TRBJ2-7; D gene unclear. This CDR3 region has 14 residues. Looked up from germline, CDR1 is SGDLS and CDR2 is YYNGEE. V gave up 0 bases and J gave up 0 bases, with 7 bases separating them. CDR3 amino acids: CASSVGSDSYEQYF. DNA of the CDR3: TGTGCCAGCAGCGTAGGAAGCGACTCCTACGAGCAGTACTTC.

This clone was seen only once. For the CDR3, the DNA is TGTGCCAGCAGTCTAGATCCTTTCGAGGGCTACACCTTC. Its translation is CASSLDPFEGYTF. This chain connects TRBV12-3 or TRBV12-4 to TRBJ1-2; D ambiguous. This CDR3 comprises 13 residues. Deletions cut 5 bases from V and 8 bases from J, with 15 bases between.